These 30 T cell receptor beta chains originate from one sample sequenced in a study of T cell clusters in autoimmune cytopenias. Each sample's input was 200 to 250 ng genomic DNA, 35,000 to 40,000 genome equivalents. TRB rearrangements were amplified by touch-down multiplex PCR with mixed TRB-A/B primers. For each CDR3 protein, TCRdb gives one entry from its re-call of the multiplex PCR reads, without DNA. The sample table includes roughly 8,000 distinct CDR3 sequences. The sample taken for sequencing was peripheral blood. Receptors originate from a human donor with an autoimmune cytopenia or autoimmune hepatitis (not recorded which).

The chain has TRBV20-1 and TRBJ2-1; TCRdb designates TRBD1, a call that cannot be tested without DNA. The CDR3 has 14 residues. The germline V gene encodes CDR1 DFQATT and CDR2 SNEGSKA (reference sequence). CDR3 sequence: CSARDYTGLHEQFF.

The chain employs TRBV29-1 and TRBJ2-5; TCRdb indicates TRBD1, and absent DNA this call remains unverified. This CDR3 is built from 14 residues. Looked up from germline, CDR1 is SQVTM and CDR2 is ANQGSEA. The CDR3 here is CSVRGQGPPYEQYF.

This clonotype ranks as medium-sized in terms of frequency. The chain carries TRBV12-3 or TRBV12-4 and TRBJ2-3; TCRdb returns TRBD1, unconfirmable since there is no DNA. The CDR3 totals 14 residues. CDR3 sequence reads: CASRRGQGADTQYF.

V gene TRBV12-3 or TRBV12-4 combines with J gene TRBJ1-2; the TCRdb call, TRBD1, lacks DNA for checking. This CDR3 has 14 residues. CDR3 region: CASSLGHLMRGYTF.

This clonotype is identified as medium-sized (0.01 to 0.1%) from frequency. V gene TRBV12-3 or TRBV12-4 combines with J gene TRBJ1-6; TCRdb's D call of TRBD1 is untestable without DNA. The CDR3 consists of 16 residues. The chain's CDR3 is CASSTWGSSYNSPLHF.

This clonotype is classed as medium-sized by frequency. The chain recombines TRBV19 with TRBJ2-6; TCRdb picks TRBD1, but there is no DNA to check that call. The CDR3 totals 18 residues. Per the germline V gene, CDR1 is LNHDA and CDR2 is SQIVND (reference sequence). The CDR3 reads CASSITPGFPSGANVLTF.

The chain combines TRBV5-6 with TRBJ1-2; TCRdb's assignment of TRBD1 cannot be checked, as there is no DNA. Germline CDR1 SGHDT, CDR2 YYEEEE. This CDR3 spans 13 amino acids. CDR3 residues: CASSLLVGNGYTF.

This chain links TRBV6-1 with TRBJ1-6. This CDR3 is built from 14 residues. The germline gives CDR1 MNHNS, CDR2 SASEGT. CDR3 in amino acids: CASSEVVSNSPLHF.

This rearrangement joins TRBV12-3 or TRBV12-4 to TRBJ2-7; the TCRdb call, TRBD1, lacks DNA for checking. The CDR3 loop spans 15 amino acids. CDR3 in amino acids: CATQRGGRPSYEQYF.

The rearrangement joins TRBV6-1 to TRBJ2-7; the D call of TRBD1 rests on TCRdb alone, since no DNA is present to check it. Germline V lookup: CDR1 MNHNS, CDR2 SASEGT. CDR3 length: 17 residues. The CDR3 loop is CASSYSRGSRFNNEQFF.

The chain recombines TRBV27 with TRBJ2-3. Germline V gene sequence: CDR1 MNHEY, CDR2 SMNVEV (reference sequence). The CDR3 is made up of 16 amino acids. This CDR3 is CASSLSWSTSTDTQYF.

J is TRBJ1-1 and V is TRBV10-3; TCRdb lists TRBD1, though no DNA is available to test this call. The germline gives CDR1 ENHRY, CDR2 SYGVKD. The CDR3 covers 12 residues. The CDR3 region is CATEGRGPEAFF.

This clonotype is classed as medium-sized (0.01 to 0.1%) by frequency. The genes are TRBV19 and TRBJ2-2; TCRdb indicates TRBD1, and absent DNA this call remains unverified. CDR1 is LNHDA and CDR2 is SQIVND in the germline V gene (reference sequence). The CDR3 is made up of 16 amino acids. CDR3 sequence reads: CASSRKTGANTGELFF.

This chain links TRBV7-9 with TRBJ1-3; checking the TCRdb D call of TRBD1 is not possible without DNA. From germline, CDR1 is SEHNR and CDR2 FQNEAQ (reference sequence). The CDR3 is 14 residues long. This CDR3 reads CASSDWTAGNTIYF. The variable domain in full, with the rest retrieved from reference TRBV7-9 and TRBJ1-3, is DTGVSQNPRHKITKRGQNVTFRCDPISEHNRLYWYRQTLGQGPEFLTYFQNEAQLEKSRLLSDRFSAERPKGSFSTLEIQRTEQGDSAMYLCASSDWTAGNTIYFGEGSWLTVV.

This chain connects TRBV5-1 to TRBJ2-7; the D call from TCRdb, TRBD1, cannot be confirmed without DNA. The germline CDR1 and CDR2 sequences are SGHRS and YFSETQ. The CDR3 is made up of 14 amino acids. The CDR3 loop is CASSLRTGRDEQYF.

V is TRBV6-5 and J is TRBJ2-3; TCRdb returns TRBD2, unconfirmable since there is no DNA. CDR1 MNHEY and CDR2 SVGAGI come from the germline V gene. The CDR3 totals 14 residues. This CDR3 reads CAARTSGGADTQYF.

This clonotype is identified as medium-sized from frequency. The V and J genes are TRBV6-1 and TRBJ2-2. The CDR3 contains 14 residues. The germline gives CDR1 MNHNS, CDR2 SASEGT. The CDR3 loop reads CASNVHPNTGELFF.

The chain combines TRBV27 with TRBJ1-2; TCRdb gives TRBD1 as the D gene, but with no DNA this cannot be confirmed. The CDR3 runs 15 residues. Germline V lookup: CDR1 MNHEY, CDR2 SMNVEV (reference sequence). The chain's CDR3 is CASSLMGGPNYGYTF.

The J gene is TRBJ1-1, the V gene TRBV7-9; the D call of TRBD1 rests on TCRdb alone, since no DNA is present to check it. This CDR3 region has 16 residues. Germline V gene sequence: CDR1 SEHNR, CDR2 FQNEAQ (reference sequence). Here the CDR3 reads CASSLPGISVNTEAFF.

Its frequency marks this clonotype as medium-sized. The chain carries TRBV6-5 and TRBJ1-1; the D call of TRBD1 rests on TCRdb alone, since no DNA is present to check it. Germline assignment: CDR1 MNHEY and CDR2 SVGAGI. The CDR3 sequence is 13 residues long. Here the CDR3 reads CASSGTLHTEAFF.

This clonotype is medium-sized by frequency. V and J are TRBV27 and TRBJ2-1; TCRdb names TRBD2, which stays unverified in the absence of DNA. CDR1 is MNHEY and CDR2 is SMNVEV in the germline V gene (reference sequence). The CDR3 runs 16 residues. The CDR3 loop reads CASSPTSGGGGNEQFF.

The V call is TRBV15, the J call TRBJ2-7; TCRdb calls TRBD1, which cannot be checked without DNA. The CDR3 consists of 13 residues. CDR1 is LNHNV, CDR2 YYDKDF, per germline (reference sequence). CDR3: CATGGGRGLLQYF.

The chain employs TRBV6-1 and TRBJ1-1. There are 13 residues in the CDR3. Germline loops: CDR1 MNHNS, CDR2 SASEGT. The CDR3 loop is CASSATTNTEAFF.

Considering frequency, this clonotype is medium-sized. This chain links TRBV5-6 with TRBJ2-7; TCRdb picks TRBD2, but there is no DNA to check that call. Germline V gene lookup returns CDR1 SGHDT and CDR2 YYEEEE. The CDR3 is 16 residues long. The CDR3 reads CASSLVASGGRYEQYF.

This clonotype registers medium-sized by frequency. The chain carries TRBV19 and TRBJ2-1; there is no DNA to check the TCRdb D call of TRBD1. The germline CDR1 and CDR2 sequences are LNHDA and SQIVND (reference sequence). There are 15 residues in the CDR3. The CDR3 is CASSPGQGIYNEQFF. The full variable domain, rest sourced from reference TRBV19 and TRBJ2-1, is DGGITQSPKYLFRKEGQNVTLSCEQNLNHDAMYWYRQDPGQGLRLIYYSQIVNDFQKGDIAEGYSVSREKKESFPLTVTSAQKNPTAFYLCASSPGQGIYNEQFFGPGTRLTVL.

The V call is TRBV5-5, the J call TRBJ1-6. The length of the CDR3 is 18 residues. Looked up from germline, CDR1 is SGHKS and CDR2 is YYEKEE (reference sequence). The CDR3 is CASSKDRGGALDNSPLHF.

According to its frequency, this clonotype is medium-sized. V is TRBV6-2 or TRBV6-3 and J is TRBJ2-1; TCRdb indicates TRBD2, and absent DNA this call remains unverified. This CDR3 region has 15 residues. Germline V CDR1 and CDR2: MNHEY, SVGEGT. CDR3 sequence: CASTDGGLAGYEQFF.

The chain uses TRBV27 and TRBJ1-5; TCRdb's D call of TRBD1 is untestable without DNA. Looked up from germline, CDR1 is MNHEY and CDR2 is SMNVEV (reference sequence). This CDR3 region has 15 residues. CDR3 in amino acids: CASSPRDRGNQPQHF.

V is TRBV5-1 and J is TRBJ2-7; without DNA, the TCRdb call of TRBD1 cannot be checked. The germline V gene has CDR1 SGHRS and CDR2 YFSETQ. The CDR3 covers 13 residues. The CDR3 reads CASKRTATYEQYF.

This clonotype is classed as medium-sized by frequency. The chain joins TRBV18 to TRBJ1-5; there is no DNA to check the TCRdb D call of TRBD1. The CDR3 is 15 residues long. CDR1 and CDR2 (germline): KGHSH, LQKENI. CDR3 residues: CASTKGQGGNQPQHF.